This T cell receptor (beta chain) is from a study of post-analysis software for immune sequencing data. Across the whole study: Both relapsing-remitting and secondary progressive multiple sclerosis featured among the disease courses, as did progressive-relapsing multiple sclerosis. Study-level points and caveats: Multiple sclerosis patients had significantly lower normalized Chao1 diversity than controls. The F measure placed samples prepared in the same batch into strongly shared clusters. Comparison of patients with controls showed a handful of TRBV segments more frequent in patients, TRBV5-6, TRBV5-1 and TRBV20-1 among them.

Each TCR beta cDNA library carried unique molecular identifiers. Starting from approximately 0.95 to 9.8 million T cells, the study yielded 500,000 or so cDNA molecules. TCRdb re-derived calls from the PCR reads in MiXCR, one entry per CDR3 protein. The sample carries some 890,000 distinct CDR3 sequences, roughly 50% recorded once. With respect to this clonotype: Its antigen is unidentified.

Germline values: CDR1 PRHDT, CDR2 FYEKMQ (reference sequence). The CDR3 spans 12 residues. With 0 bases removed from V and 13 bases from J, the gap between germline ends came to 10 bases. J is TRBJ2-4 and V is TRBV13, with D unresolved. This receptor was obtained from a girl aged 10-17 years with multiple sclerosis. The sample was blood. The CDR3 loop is CASSLGFDGQYF. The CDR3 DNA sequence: TGTGCCAGCAGCTTAGGCTTCGACGGGCAGTACTTC.